Listed below are T cell receptor beta chains from one sample, sequenced in a study of blood T cells in healthy people across ages. A single record per CDR3 protein comes from TCRdb applying MiXCR to the 5' RACE reads. The sample consists of 1.5 million to 2 million distinct CDR3 sequences, approximately 30% of them appearing once. The sequencing input was blood. These receptors were obtained from a woman between 25 and 40 years old in good health. Both conserved end residues are part of each CDR3. A D gene is named only where the DNA matches it firmly. Part of the rows lack a size; the others show once, few, many or a class for expanded clones.

CDR3nt: TGCAGTGCTAGAGGCCCGGGGGGCTATGGCTACACCTTC
CDR3aa: CSARGPGGYGYTF
j_gene: TRBJ1-2
d_gene: .
v_gene: TRBV20-1
abundance: .

CDR3nt: TGTGCCAGCAGTTCACCGGGACTAGGAAACGTCGGGGAGCTGTTTTTT
CDR3aa: CASSSPGLGNVGELFF
j_gene: TRBJ2-2
d_gene: TRBD2
v_gene: TRBV5-6
abundance: .

CDR3nt: TGCAGTGCTGACCTGGGGGATGACTATGGCTACACCTTC
CDR3aa: CSADLGDDYGYTF
j_gene: TRBJ1-2
d_gene: .
v_gene: TRBV20-1
abundance: few

CDR3nt: TGTGCCAGCAGCCCTCGACAGCGGCTATATGGCTACACCTTC
CDR3aa: CASSPRQRLYGYTF
j_gene: TRBJ1-2
d_gene: .
v_gene: TRBV7-9
abundance: .

CDR3nt: TGCGCCAGCAGCCAAGATCTAGAGTTTAGCAATCAGCCCCAGCATTTT
CDR3aa: CASSQDLEFSNQPQHF
j_gene: TRBJ1-5
d_gene: .
v_gene: TRBV4-3
abundance: .

CDR3nt: TGTGCCAGCAGCGTAGGCCCAGATAGCTCCTACGAGCAGTACTTC
CDR3aa: CASSVGPDSSYEQYF
j_gene: TRBJ2-7
d_gene: .
v_gene: TRBV9
abundance: few

CDR3nt: TGTGCCAGCAGCTTAGGACAGGGGGCATGGAATGAGCAGTTCTTC
CDR3aa: CASSLGQGAWNEQFF
j_gene: TRBJ2-1
d_gene: TRBD1
v_gene: TRBV7-2
abundance: .

CDR3nt: TGCAGTGCTAGTGGGGACGGTATCTACGAGCAGTACTTC
CDR3aa: CSASGDGIYEQYF
j_gene: TRBJ2-7
d_gene: .
v_gene: TRBV20-1
abundance: .

CDR3nt: TGTGCCAGCAGTTACTCCCCGGGACAGGGGGCTGGGGCCAACGTCCTGACTTTC
CDR3aa: CASSYSPGQGAGANVLTF
j_gene: TRBJ2-6
d_gene: TRBD1
v_gene: TRBV6-6
abundance: many

CDR3nt: TGTGCCAGCAGTGAAATTCGGGAAGCCTACGAGCAGTACTTC
CDR3aa: CASSEIREAYEQYF
j_gene: TRBJ2-7
d_gene: .
v_gene: TRBV2
abundance: .

CDR3nt: TGTGCCAGCAGCCCACGGACTAGCGGGGAGTCTGAGCAGTTCTTC
CDR3aa: CASSPRTSGESEQFF
j_gene: TRBJ2-1
d_gene: TRBD2
v_gene: TRBV12-3/TRBV12-4
abundance: .

CDR3nt: TGCGCCAGCAGCGCGACAGGGCGCCGAGTTTTTGGCTACACCTTC
CDR3aa: CASSATGRRVFGYTF
j_gene: TRBJ1-2
d_gene: TRBD1
v_gene: TRBV5-1
abundance: .

CDR3nt: TGTGCCAGCAGTCATTCAGGAGGGCCCGATGAAAAACTGTTTTTT
CDR3aa: CASSHSGGPDEKLFF
j_gene: TRBJ1-4
d_gene: .
v_gene: TRBV2
abundance: few

CDR3nt: TGTGCCAGCTCACCACCGATTGAGGAGACCCAGTACTTC
CDR3aa: CASSPPIEETQYF
j_gene: TRBJ2-5
d_gene: .
v_gene: TRBV18
abundance: few

CDR3nt: TGCAGTGCTAGAGATACGGGCAGGGGACTCGCAACTAATGAAAAACTGTTTTTT
CDR3aa: CSARDTGRGLATNEKLFF
j_gene: TRBJ1-4
d_gene: .
v_gene: TRBV20-1
abundance: .

CDR3nt: TGCAGTGCTAGCGGTAGCGGGACCTACAATGAGCAGTTCTTC
CDR3aa: CSASGSGTYNEQFF
j_gene: TRBJ2-1
d_gene: TRBD2
v_gene: TRBV20-1
abundance: .

CDR3nt: TGTGCCAGCAGCAAGGGAGCGGGAGGGCCCTACGAGCAGTACTTC
CDR3aa: CASSKGAGGPYEQYF
j_gene: TRBJ2-7
d_gene: TRBD2
v_gene: TRBV14
abundance: once

CDR3nt: TGTGCCGGCAGCTTACCCCTCTCCTACGAGCAGTACTTC
CDR3aa: CAGSLPLSYEQYF
j_gene: TRBJ2-7
d_gene: .
v_gene: TRBV13
abundance: once

CDR3nt: TGTGCCAGCAGCGCACGCGGGACTAGAGCGGGCGAGCAGTACTTC
CDR3aa: CASSARGTRAGEQYF
j_gene: TRBJ2-7
d_gene: TRBD2
v_gene: TRBV7-2
abundance: .

CDR3nt: TGTGCCAGCAGCGCCTACTATGGCTACACCTTC
CDR3aa: CASSAYYGYTF
j_gene: TRBJ1-2
d_gene: .
v_gene: TRBV7-2
abundance: .

CDR3nt: TGCGCCAGCAGCCCAGAGGACAGTCACACTGAAGCTTTCTTT
CDR3aa: CASSPEDSHTEAFF
j_gene: TRBJ1-1
d_gene: .
v_gene: TRBV5-1
abundance: few

CDR3nt: TGTGCCAGCAGCTTGGGTAGGGAGTGGGATGTGGATGAGCAGTACTTC
CDR3aa: CASSLGREWDVDEQYF
j_gene: TRBJ2-7
d_gene: .
v_gene: TRBV7-6
abundance: few

CDR3nt: TGTGCCAGCAGCGTAGTTGAGGACACCGAGCAGTACTTC
CDR3aa: CASSVVEDTEQYF
j_gene: TRBJ2-7
d_gene: .
v_gene: TRBV9
abundance: few

CDR3nt: TGTGCCAGCAGCTTAGAAGACACCGGAATAAACTACAATGAGCAGTTCTTC
CDR3aa: CASSLEDTGINYNEQFF
j_gene: TRBJ2-1
d_gene: .
v_gene: TRBV7-2
abundance: .